These T cell receptor beta chains were read from a single sample in a study of cytomegalovirus exposure and HLA in healthy donors. Profiling relied on immunoSEQ multiplex PCR, and the TCRdb table lists in-frame clones only, not all of them. The sample records around 110,000 clones, roughly 69% being singletons. Sequenced input: PBMCs. The source is a woman in her thirties or forties in good health and CMV-seropositive. The conserved cysteine and the conserved F or W are not part of the CDR3 here. Each record gives: V gene, J gene, CDR3 protein.

TRBV29-1	TRBJ2-3	SAPNLLVGTDTQY
TRBV11-2	TRBJ2-5	ASSPHSGPQETQY
TRBV4-1	TRBJ2-3	ASRSTGRKTDTQY
TRBV6-1	TRBJ2-3	ASSEFRVRTDTQY
TRBV6-1	TRBJ2-7	ASSEARGGSSFYEQY
TRBV5-4	TRBJ2-7	ASSRERGGSYEQY
TRBV7-9	TRBJ1-5	SSSSGGEQPQH
TRBV14	TRBJ2-7	ASSQEHRYSYEQY
TRBV6-5	TRBJ1-5	ASSSRTGWNQPQH
TRBV6-5	-	ASSTNTGIGEQY
TRBV7-9	TRBJ2-1	ASSLGTSAYNEQF
TRBV9	TRBJ2-1	ASSVVGGGTNDNEQF